The 13 T cell receptor beta chains reported below all come from one sample, sequenced in a study of CD8 T cells in ankylosing spondylitis. Study-level findings and limits: Ankylosing spondylitis blood appeared to be characterized by a TCR beta motif of fewer than ten highly homologous variants.

A single record per CDR3 protein comes from TCRdb applying MiXCR to the 5' RACE reads. The sample consists of about 750,000 distinct CDR3 sequences, over 15% of them appearing once. The antigens for these receptors are not known. Sequenced material: blood, either unsorted or a sorted T cell fraction (not recorded which). The source is a male donor with ankylosing spondylitis.

This clonotype appeared a few times. The chain carries TRBV2 and TRBJ2-7; D might be TRBD1 (6 bases). This CDR3 has 16 residues. V was cut by 8 bases and J by 1 base, with 21 bases left in between. From germline, CDR1 is SNHLY and CDR2 FYNNEI. The CDR3 bases are TGTGCCAGCGTGGGACAAGTCCTAACGGGATCCTACGAGCAGTACTTC. It is translated as CASVGQVLTGSYEQYF.

The sample holds one count of this clonotype. The gene calls are TRBV27 and TRBJ1-1; a weak D match, TRBD1 (5 bases). V was trimmed by 6 bases and J by 1 base, leaving 18 bases between them. Germline CDR1 and CDR2: MNHEY and SMNVEV (reference sequence). This CDR3 is built from 16 residues. CDR3 loop: CASSQAPGPGNTEAFF. In DNA, the CDR3 is TGTGCCAGCAGCCAAGCGCCGGGGCCGGGGAACACTGAAGCTTTCTTT.

This clonotype was observed at least ten times. The chain recombines TRBV12-3 or TRBV12-4 with TRBJ1-2; tentative D call: TRBD1 (5 bases). V was pared by 6 bases and J by 0 bases, with 17 bases between. The CDR3 runs 16 residues. CDR3 bases: TGTGCCAGCAGCAAAGCGGGACCGCCCGCTAACTATGGCTACACCTTC. It is translated as CASSKAGPPANYGYTF.

The chain combines TRBV14 with TRBJ2-6, with D hard to call. In germline, CDR1 is SGHDN, CDR2 FVKESK. V was shortened by 4 bases and J by 4 bases, with 11 bases between the two germline ends. This CDR3 is built from 15 residues. The CDR3 sequence is CASSPIRPGANVLTF. As DNA, the CDR3 is TGTGCCAGCAGCCCAATCAGGCCCGGGGCCAACGTCCTGACTTTC.

The gene calls are TRBV7-8 and TRBJ2-2; D call uncertain. V lost 5 bases to trimming and J lost 4 bases, with 11 bases between them. Germline V CDR1 and CDR2: SGHVS, FQNEAQ. This CDR3 spans 14 amino acids. CDR3 protein: CASSLLLPTGELFF. CDR3 sequence (DNA): TGTGCCAGCAGCCTCCTACTTCCCACCGGGGAGCTGTTTTTT.

The chain links TRBV12-3 or TRBV12-4 to TRBJ2-1; the D is unclear. The CDR3 spans 13 residues. V was pared by 6 bases and J by 10 bases, with 16 bases between. Here the CDR3 DNA reads TGTGCCAGCAGCCCTTCCTCCAGCGCGGAGCAGTTCTTC. Amino acids: CASSPSSSAEQFF.

Ten or more counts support this clonotype. This chain links TRBV7-9 with TRBJ2-5; possible D gene TRBD2, 5 bases. CDR3 length: 13 amino acids. Germline CDR1 is SEHNR and CDR2 is FQNEAQ (reference sequence). V was trimmed by 1 base and J by 9 bases, leaving 12 bases between them. The CDR3 region is CASSLVEAAAQYF. DNA for the CDR3: TGTGCCAGCAGCTTAGTCGAAGCGGCGGCCCAGTACTTC.

The genes are TRBV4-1 and TRBJ1-1; D ambiguous. CDR3 length: 15 amino acids. CDR1 is MGHRA, CDR2 YSYEKL, per germline. Trimming removed 3 bases from V and 2 bases from J, with 13 bases in between. The CDR3: CASSQGGWLNTEAFF. CDR3 bases: TGCGCCAGCAGCCAGGGCGGGTGGCTCAACACTGAAGCTTTCTTT.

The genes are TRBV20-1 and TRBJ2-6, with 8 bases matching TRBD1. Germline values: CDR1 DFQATT, CDR2 SNEGSKA (reference sequence). V trimming: 4 bases; J trimming: 0 bases; junction bases outside the gene matches: 5. The CDR3 contains 16 residues. The CDR3 bases are TGCAGTGCTACAGACAGGGGATCCTCTGGGGCCAACGTCCTGACTTTC. It encodes CSATDRGSSGANVLTF.

This clonotype has just a few counts. This chain joins TRBV3-1 and TRBJ2-1; D is tentatively TRBD1 or TRBD2 (6 bases each). The CDR3 totals 15 residues. Germline loops: CDR1 LGHDT, CDR2 YNNKEL (reference sequence). V was trimmed by 2 bases and J by 9 bases, leaving 17 bases between them. CDR3 amino acids: CASSQLEGGKGEQFF. DNA of the CDR3: TGTGCCAGCAGCCAACTTGAGGGGGGAAAGGGTGAGCAGTTCTTC.

V and J are TRBV5-1 and TRBJ2-3, with a possible D match to TRBD1 (7 bases). This CDR3 comprises 15 residues. CDR1 is SGHRS and CDR2 is YFSETQ in the germline V gene. Trimming shortened V by 3 bases and J by 1 base, and 12 bases separated the two germline ends. The CDR3 DNA is TGCGCCAGCAGCTCTCAGGGGGGTCGCACAGATACGCAGTATTTT. Translated: CASSSQGGRTDTQYF.

This clonotype was detected a few times. The chain has TRBV6-1 and TRBJ2-4; 12 nucleotides agree with TRBD2. Germline CDR1 is MNHNS and CDR2 is SASEGT. Trimming removed 3 bases from V and 0 bases from J; junction bases left unmatched: 15. The CDR3 spans 21 residues. DNA of the CDR3: TGTGCCAGCAGTGATCACCACCTCTCTAGCGGGAGGGCCACAGCCAAAAACATTCAGTACTTC. Its protein is CASSDHHLSSGRATAKNIQYF.

This clonotype came up a few times. This sequence joins TRBV20-1 and TRBJ1-6, with a tentative D call TRBD1 (5 bases). V gave up 1 base and J gave up 7 bases, with 14 bases separating them. The CDR3 has 15 amino acids. The germline V gene encodes CDR1 DFQATT and CDR2 SNEGSKA (reference sequence). The CDR3 DNA sequence: TGCAGTGCTAGAGGCGGGGCAGGGAGCAATTCACCCCTCCACTTT. Translating it yields CSARGGAGSNSPLHF.